The 30 T cell receptor beta chains reported below all come from one sample, sequenced in a study of shared clonotypes between healthy human individuals. The data were produced by immunoSEQ multiplex PCR, yet TCRdb's version contains in-frame clones alone and is incomplete. This sample has about 2 million clones, with less than 95% found just once. Naive CD8 isolation took CD45RO-negative cells positively selected for CCR7 and excluded terminally differentiated effector memory CD45RA+ cells. The sequenced material came from naive CD8+ T cells sorted from blood. These receptors originate from a man between 18 and 35 years old in good health.

The V call is TRBV4-1, the J call TRBJ1-6; D remains unclear. This CDR3 is built from 17 residues. CDR1 and CDR2 (germline): MGHRA, YSYEKL. The germline V and J ends were trimmed by 1 base and 2 bases, with 12 bases remaining between them. CDR3 in DNA: TGCGCCAGCAGCCAAGGGCCCACTATTACCTATAATTCACCCCTCCACTTT. Its protein product is CASSQGPTITYNSPLHF.

Note on this clone: Possible read error: a much larger clone is one base away. The V call is TRBV7-8, the J call TRBJ2-2; D is ambiguous. The CDR3 extends over 11 amino acids. V lost 5 bases and J lost 4, with 2 bases in between. Germline CDR1 SGHVS, CDR2 FQNEAQ. The CDR3 sequence is CASSPTGELFF. As DNA, the CDR3 is TGTGCCAGCAGCCCCACCGGGGAGCTGTTTTTT.

A note on this clone: Sequence at one end of the junction differs from germline and may be a read error. The chain has TRBV18 and TRBJ2-2, with D perhaps TRBD1 or TRBD2 (6 bases each). The germline V gene encodes CDR1 KGHSH and CDR2 LQKENI. This CDR3 comprises 15 residues. In DNA, the CDR3 is TGCGCCAGCTCACCATCCAGGGGTGACACCGGGGGGCTGTTTTTT. Its protein is CASSPSRGDTGGLFF.

The chain combines TRBV14 with TRBJ2-7; TRBD2 matches at 12 bases. This CDR3 region has 17 residues. V was clipped by 1 base and J by 0 bases; unmatched bases: 4. Germline V CDR1 and CDR2: SGHDN, FVKESK. The CDR3 sequence is CASSQGLAGVPSYEQYF. The CDR3 DNA reads TGTGCCAGCAGCCAAGGACTAGCGGGAGTGCCCTCCTACGAGCAGTACTTC.

In the case of this clone: Other DNA sequences of this sample code for an identical CDR3. This chain links TRBV19 with TRBJ1-5, with D hard to call. Trimming left V 1 base short and J 0 bases short, with 7 bases between. Germline CDR1 is LNHDA and CDR2 is SQIVND (reference sequence). The CDR3 runs to 15 residues. CDR3: CASSIAPYSNQPQHF. The CDR3 coding sequence is TGTGCCAGTAGTATAGCCCCCTATAGCAATCAGCCCCAGCATTTT.

The genes are TRBV4-1 and TRBJ1-4; D call uncertain. The CDR3 extends over 13 amino acids. Germline CDR1 is MGHRA and CDR2 is YSYEKL. Deletions cut 4 bases from V and 7 bases from J, with 10 bases between. Here the CDR3 reads CASSPLILEKLFF. CDR3 in DNA: TGCGCCAGCAGCCCTCTAATCCTTGAAAAACTGTTTTTT.

The chain has TRBV19 and TRBJ2-2; D remains ambiguous. Looked up from germline, CDR1 is LNHDA and CDR2 is SQIVND (reference sequence). This CDR3 region has 15 residues. With 2 bases removed from V and 2 bases from J, the gap between germline ends came to 9 bases. In nucleotides, the CDR3 is TGTGCCAGTAGTATACAGTACAGCAACACCGGGGAGCTGTTTTTT. It is translated as CASSIQYSNTGELFF.

The V gene is TRBV30, the J gene TRBJ2-1, with 11 bases that match TRBD1. V dropped 0 bases and J dropped 9; count of bases not matched to a gene: 10. The CDR3 extends over 16 amino acids. Germline values: CDR1 GTSNPN, CDR2 SVGIG (reference sequence). CDR3 region: CAWSVIGTGGLGEQFF. The CDR3 bases are TGTGCCTGGAGTGTAATCGGGACAGGGGGGTTGGGTGAGCAGTTCTTC. The full variable domain, in which reference TRBV30 and TRBJ2-1 provide the parts outside the CDR3, is SQTIHQWPATLVQPVGSPLSLECTVEGTSNPNLYWYRQAAGRGLQLLFYSVGIGQISSEVPQNLSASRPQDRQFILSSKKLLLSDSGFYLCAWSVIGTGGLGEQFFGPGTRLTVL.

The rearrangement uses TRBV28 and TRBJ2-7; unclear D gene. V lost 4 bases to trimming and J lost 0 bases, with 10 bases between them. This CDR3 has 14 residues. Germline CDR1 reads MDHEN; CDR2 reads SYDVKM. The CDR3 region is CASSSPLGSYEQYF. The CDR3 DNA reads as TGTGCCAGCAGTTCCCCCCTTGGCTCCTACGAGCAGTACTTC.

V is TRBV10-2 and J is TRBJ2-7; 10 bases are shared with TRBD1. CDR3 length equals 14 residues. Germline assignment: CDR1 WSHSY and CDR2 SAAADI. Germline trimming cut 7 bases from V and 1 base from J; bases unmatched to any gene: 4. This chain's CDR3 is CASTPDRGSYEQYF. DNA of the CDR3: TGCGCCAGCACTCCGGACAGGGGGTCCTACGAGCAGTACTTC.

The chain couples TRBV30 to TRBJ1-2; no clear D. The CDR3 totals 13 residues. CDR1 is GTSNPN, CDR2 SVGIG, per germline (reference sequence). V was cut by 3 bases and J by 4 bases, with 12 bases left in between. Written as DNA, the CDR3 is TGTGCCTGGAGCTTAGGAGGTGCCTATGGCTACACCTTC. Its protein product is CAWSLGGAYGYTF.

The rearrangement joins TRBV7-9 to TRBJ1-1, with TRBD1 as a possible D gene (5 bases). V lost 5 bases and J 0 bases, leaving 16 bases between the germline ends. The germline V gene encodes CDR1 SEHNR and CDR2 FQNEAQ (reference sequence). This CDR3 has 16 amino acids. CDR3 nucleotides: TGTGCCAGCAGCCCAAAACTCAGGGTTTTGAACACTGAAGCTTTCTTT. The encoded protein is CASSPKLRVLNTEAFF. Full variable domain (remainder filled in from reference TRBV7-9 and TRBJ1-1): DTGVSQNPRHKITKRGQNVTFRCDPISEHNRLYWYRQTLGQGPEFLTYFQNEAQLEKSRLLSDRFSAERPKGSFSTLEIQRTEQGDSAMYLCASSPKLRVLNTEAFFGQGTRLTVV.

The chain is built from TRBV6-1 and TRBJ2-7, with 7 nucleotides matching TRBD1. The trim removed 6 bases at V and 7 bases at J, leaving 12 bases unmatched. Germline lookup yields CDR1 MNHNS and CDR2 SASEGT. This CDR3 comprises 14 residues. In DNA, the CDR3 is TGTGCCAGCAGAAACTTAGGGACAGCTGGGGAGCAGTACTTC. Translating it yields CASRNLGTAGEQYF.

The chain carries TRBV6-1 and TRBJ2-7, with 8 bases aligning to TRBD1. The germline gives CDR1 MNHNS, CDR2 SASEGT. The CDR3 has 14 residues. Trimming removed 3 bases from V and 6 bases from J; junction bases left unmatched: 7. CDR3 amino acids: CASSDWTGFLEQYF. CDR3 sequence (DNA): TGTGCCAGCAGTGACTGGACAGGGTTCCTCGAGCAGTACTTC.

The chain recombines TRBV14 with TRBJ1-1, with D maybe TRBD1 (5 bases). Between the trimmed V and J ends, which lost 8 bases and 5 bases, there was a span of 15 bases. CDR1 is SGHDN and CDR2 is FVKESK in the germline V gene. This CDR3 contains 13 residues. CDR3 loop: CASAITSGTEAFF. CDR3 bases: TGTGCCAGCGCTATCACGTCAGGGACTGAAGCTTTCTTT.

In the case of this clone: The same CDR3 can be traced to other DNA sequences in this sample. V is TRBV4-1 and J is TRBJ2-7; D is ambiguous. Germline CDR1 is MGHRA and CDR2 is YSYEKL. This CDR3 has 15 residues. Trimming removed 0 bases at V and 2 bases at J, with 11 bases between. The CDR3 DNA reads TGCGCCAGCAGCCAAGATCGCGGCACAGCCTACGAGCAGTACTTC. This gives the protein CASSQDRGTAYEQYF.

V and J are TRBV28 and TRBJ1-4; 7 bases align to TRBD1. Trimming at V came to 8 bases and at J to 5 bases, leaving 11 bases not matched to a gene. Germline CDR1 MDHEN, CDR2 SYDVKM. This CDR3 region has 15 residues. The CDR3 DNA reads as TGTGCCAGCGGTCGAGGGGGCGCGGGAAATGAAAAACTGTTTTTT. It is translated as CASGRGGAGNEKLFF. The complete variable domain, with remaining parts taken from reference TRBV28 and TRBJ1-4, reads DVKVTQSSRYLVKRTGEKVFLECVQDMDHENMFWYRQDPGLGLRLIYFSYDVKMKEKGDIPEGYSVSREKKERFSLILESASTNQTSMYLCASGRGGAGNEKLFFGSGTQLSVL.

J is TRBJ2-3 and V is TRBV14; 7 bases map to TRBD1. CDR1 is SGHDN and CDR2 is FVKESK in the germline V gene. Losses at the gene ends were 5 bases for V and 4 bases for J; bases not matched to a gene: 6. The CDR3 has 14 amino acids. In DNA, the CDR3 is TGTGCCAGCAGCTACGTAGGGGGCTCAGATACGCAGTATTTT. It codes for CASSYVGGSDTQYF.

The J gene is TRBJ2-3, the V gene TRBV27; 11 positions agree with TRBD2. The CDR3 has 18 residues. Germline V CDR1 and CDR2: MNHEY, SMNVEV (reference sequence). V dropped 6 bases and J dropped 1; count of bases not matched to a gene: 12. CDR3 DNA: TGTGCCAGCAGCCCCCTGGGAGTAGCGGGAGGGGGCACAGATACGCAGTATTTT. Its protein product is CASSPLGVAGGGTDTQYF.

V gene TRBV28 combines with J gene TRBJ2-2; D is tentatively TRBD1 or TRBD2 (5 bases each). The CDR3 has 16 residues. V lost 6 bases and J 1 base, leaving 15 bases between the germline ends. Per germline, CDR1 MDHEN and CDR2 SYDVKM. The CDR3 DNA reads TGTGCCAGCAGGTCACTTGGGACGGAGAACACCGGGGAGCTGTTTTTT. Translation: CASRSLGTENTGELFF.

The chain combines TRBV11-2 with TRBJ2-1; 7 bases align to TRBD1. Losses at the gene ends were 5 bases for V and 0 bases for J; bases not matched to a gene: 4. Germline values: CDR1 SGHAT, CDR2 FQNNGV. This CDR3 is 15 amino acids long. The CDR3 bases are TGTGCCAGCAGCCCCGGGACAGTCTCCTACAATGAGCAGTTCTTC. It specifies CASSPGTVSYNEQFF.

Only one count was recorded for this clone. This sequence joins TRBV7-9 and TRBJ2-1, with 11 bases identical to TRBD2. CDR3 length: 16 residues. Germline V gene sequence: CDR1 SEHNR, CDR2 FQNEAQ (reference sequence). After removal of 5 bases from V and 1 base from J, the junction contained 4 bases not matched to a gene. CDR3 nucleotide sequence: TGTGCCAGCAGCGGAACTAGCGGGAGATCCTACAATGAGCAGTTCTTC. Amino acid sequence: CASSGTSGRSYNEQFF.

This clone was observed a few times. The chain recombines TRBV5-1 with TRBJ2-3, with D unclear. The CDR3 sequence is 14 residues long. The V and J ends lost 1 base and 1 base respectively, with 7 bases between them. Per germline, CDR1 SGHRS and CDR2 YFSETQ. The chain's CDR3 is CASSLYQGTDTQYF. The CDR3 nucleotides read TGCGCCAGCAGCTTGTATCAGGGCACAGATACGCAGTATTTT. Based on the CDR3 plus reference TRBV5-1 and TRBJ2-3, the full variable domain is KAGVTQTPRYLIKTRGQQVTLSCSPISGHRSVSWYQQTPGQGLQFLFEYFSETQRNKGNFPGRFSGRQFSNSRSEMNVSTLELGDSALYLCASSLYQGTDTQYFGPGTRLTVL.

Only one count was recorded for this clone. The chain recombines TRBV19 with TRBJ2-7; the D is unclear. Germline assignment: CDR1 LNHDA and CDR2 SQIVND (reference sequence). With 2 bases removed from V and 0 bases from J, the gap between germline ends came to 8 bases. This CDR3 has 14 residues. CDR3 DNA: TGTGCCAGTAGTATATCATTCAGCTCCTACGAGCAGTACTTC. It encodes CASSISFSSYEQYF. The full variable domain, rest sourced from reference TRBV19 and TRBJ2-7, is DGGITQSPKYLFRKEGQNVTLSCEQNLNHDAMYWYRQDPGQGLRLIYYSQIVNDFQKGDIAEGYSVSREKKESFPLTVTSAQKNPTAFYLCASSISFSSYEQYFGPGTRLTVT.

The J gene is TRBJ2-3, the V gene TRBV27; D unresolved. V lost 4 bases and J 0 bases, leaving 5 bases between the germline ends. The CDR3 consists of 13 residues. Per germline, CDR1 MNHEY and CDR2 SMNVEV (reference sequence). The CDR3 is CASSWYSTDTQYF. As DNA, the CDR3 is TGTGCCAGCAGTTGGTACAGCACAGATACGCAGTATTTT.

This clone is a singleton in its sample. The chain combines TRBV6-5 with TRBJ1-6; D is unclear. V was shortened by 4 bases and J by 7 bases, with 14 bases between the two germline ends. Germline V gene sequence: CDR1 MNHEY, CDR2 SVGAGI. This CDR3 is 15 amino acids long. In DNA, the CDR3 is TGTGCCAGCAGTTGTAGTGGCGTTCACAATTCACCCCTCCACTTT. Its translation: CASSCSGVHNSPLHF.

This clone appeared a single time. Other nucleotide sequences from this sample produce the same CDR3. This CDR3 reads CASSSPLADQETQYF. The CDR3 DNA is TGTGCCAGCAGCTCACCGCTAGCGGACCAAGAGACCCAGTACTTC. V is TRBV7-9 and J is TRBJ2-5; 7 bases align to TRBD2. This CDR3 has 15 residues. Trimming at V came to 4 bases and at J to 0 bases, leaving 5 bases not matched to a gene. CDR1 is SEHNR and CDR2 is FQNEAQ in the germline V gene (reference sequence).

The rearrangement joins TRBV27 to TRBJ2-7; D is undetermined. CDR1 and CDR2 from the germline V gene are MNHEY and SMNVEV (reference sequence). The germline V and J ends were trimmed by 6 bases and 3 bases, with 18 bases remaining between them. There are 15 residues in the CDR3. CDR3 loop: CASRRTSATDYEQYF. CDR3 DNA sequence: TGTGCCAGCAGGAGAACCAGCGCCACGGACTACGAGCAGTACTTC.

This chain uses TRBV4-1 with TRBJ2-5; 12 nucleotides match TRBD2. V trimming: 0 bases; J trimming: 3 bases; junction bases outside the gene matches: 5. Germline CDR1 is MGHRA and CDR2 is YSYEKL. This CDR3 has 17 residues. The CDR3 region has the DNA TGCGCCAGCAGCCAAGATAGGGCTAGCGGGAGGGAAGAGACCCAGTACTTC. This encodes CASSQDRASGREETQYF.

This sequence joins TRBV30 and TRBJ2-7, with 7 bases matching TRBD2. The CDR3 spans 14 residues. The junction had 6 bases not matched to a gene; V was cut back by 2 bases and J by 2 bases. Germline V CDR1 and CDR2: GTSNPN, SVGIG (reference sequence). The CDR3 sequence is CAWSPGLQPYEQYF. CDR3 coding DNA: TGTGCCTGGAGTCCGGGACTACAACCCTACGAGCAGTACTTC.